This record looks at one T cell receptor beta chain sequence and its context. Its antigen is not known. This sample was taken from a study of beta chain features in type 1 diabetes. Expressed TCRB transcripts were sequenced because the entire RNA isolate underwent reverse transcription. Measured with immunoSEQ multiplex PCR; TCRdb has only the in-frame clones, and not every one. Among some 15,000 clones, approximately 68% were seen once, and the ten largest hold less than 2.5%. The single heparinised draw taken from each donor contained around 100 mL of blood on average. CDR3 size: 12 residues. Germline lookup yields CDR1 WNHNN and CDR2 SYGVQD (reference sequence). Losses at the gene ends were 5 bases for V and 6 bases for J; bases not matched to a gene: 4. Study-wide points: People with Type 1 diabetes carried modestly yet significantly shorter TCRB CDR3s in all four CD4+ subsets.

The source material was Tregs from blood. The rearrangement links TRBV10-1 to TRBJ2-7; the match to TRBD1 covers 7 bases. This clonotype was obtained from a man aged 30 to 45 with type 1 diabetes. The DNA of the CDR3 is TGCGCCAGCAGTCTAACAGGGGCCGAGCAGTACTTC. Its translation is CASSLTGAEQYF.